Given below is one T cell receptor beta chain in context. TCRdb analysed the RT-PCR reads with MiXCR anew, one entry per CDR3 protein. The profile shows approximately 150,000 distinct CDR3 sequences, about two fifths of them singletons. This record comes from a study of patients and donors after allogeneic stem cell transplantation. This CDR3 contains 15 residues. Germline V lookup: CDR1 LGHNA, CDR2 YSLEER. V gave up 0 bases and J gave up 7 bases, with 12 bases separating them. The origin of this receptor is a human donor who was either an allogeneic HSCT recipient or a stem cell or donor lymphocyte infusion donor (not recorded which). It is not recorded whose cells these are; they may come from a transplant donor. Sequenced material: blood, either unsorted or a sorted T cell fraction (not recorded which). The chain employs TRBV4-3 and TRBJ1-4; D is perhaps TRBD1 (6 bases). The CDR3 nucleotides read TGCGCCAGCAGCCAAGAACAGGGAGGTACTGAAAAACTGTTTTTT. Translation: CASSQEQGGTEKLFF.